This T cell receptor beta chain was sequenced in a study of cytomegalovirus exposure and HLA in healthy donors. Study-wide results and limits: Rarity held for most TCR sequences, but there were some public TCRs that occurred in many donors. Accounts indicate the classifier identified cytomegalovirus status with strong specificity and sensitivity. A list of approximately 160 TCR beta chains associated with cytomegalovirus was given.

Sequencing used immunoSEQ multiplex PCR; TCRdb keeps in-frame clones, though not all of them. Among around 250,000 clones, 90% were seen once, and the ten largest hold approximately 3.1%. About this clone: As yet, its antigen is unknown.

V shed 5 bases and J 5 bases; nucleotides not matched to a gene: 14. Germline CDR1 and CDR2: SGHTA and FQGTGA. The CDR3 is 16 residues long. This chain links TRBV7-3 with TRBJ1-2; TRBD1 matches 7 bases. The sample comprised PBMCs. The TCR was taken from a woman in her thirties in good health and CMV-seronegative. DNA for the CDR3: TGTGCCAGCAGCCCAACCGGGACAGAAGCATTTTATGGCTACACCTTC. Translated: CASSPTGTEAFYGYTF.